Below, 27 T cell receptor beta chains from the same sample are listed, as sequenced in a study of human T cells and chemical hapten exposure. TCRdb recomputed calls from the RACE reads with MiXCR, one row per CDR3 protein. The table has 150,000 or so distinct CDR3 sequences, 14% seen once. The time point here: patch test 1, 2 weeks after DPC sensitization. This sample's treatment: therapeutic diphenylcyclopropenone sensitization with weekly scalp DPC. Sequences were derived from whole blood, sampled in connection with sensitization to the hapten diphenylcyclopropenone (DPC). The receptors originated from a woman aged 30 to 39 with alopecia areata. Some clones in this sample may be carry-over from other donors' samples.

This clonotype has just a few counts. The DNA of the CDR3 is TGTGCCAGCAGCTCGCTACAGGGGGAAGCTTTCTTT. This translates into CASSSLQGEAFF. The J gene is TRBJ1-1, the V gene TRBV7-2, with 7 bases matching TRBD1. This CDR3 has 12 residues. Losses at the gene ends were 4 bases for V and 8 bases for J; bases not matched to a gene: 4. Per germline, CDR1 SGHTA and CDR2 FQGNSA.

In this sample, this clonotype turned up a few times. The chain carries TRBV18 and TRBJ1-1; 7 bases map to TRBD1. CDR3 length: 16 amino acids. V was pared by 2 bases and J by 4 bases, with 10 bases of the junction left unmatched. Germline V gene data show CDR1 as KGHSH and CDR2 as LQKENI. Here the CDR3 reads CASSPLQGELGTEAFF. The CDR3 DNA is TGTGCCAGCTCACCATTGCAGGGGGAATTGGGCACTGAAGCTTTCTTT.

At least ten counts were recorded for this clonotype. This chain connects TRBV28 to TRBJ1-2, with D possibly being TRBD1 (5 bases). Germline lookup yields CDR1 MDHEN and CDR2 SYDVKM. Trimming pared 3 bases from V and 7 bases from J, leaving 9 bases between. The CDR3 spans 12 residues. The CDR3 reads CASSLGEIGYTF. The DNA for the CDR3 is TGTGCCAGCAGTTTGGGGGAAATTGGCTACACCTTC.

This clonotype was counted ten times or more. The chain links TRBV7-2 to TRBJ1-1, with D possibly being TRBD1 (6 bases). Germline lookup yields CDR1 SGHTA and CDR2 FQGNSA. This CDR3 comprises 15 residues. V lost 6 bases to trimming and J lost 1 base, with 15 bases between them. CDR3 region: CASRQGGASNTEAFF. CDR3 nucleotide sequence: TGTGCCAGCAGGCAAGGGGGGGCCTCGAACACTGAAGCTTTCTTT.

This clonotype was seen a few times. This chain connects TRBV19 to TRBJ1-5, with 9 positions matching TRBD1. Germline CDR1 is LNHDA and CDR2 is SQIVND (reference sequence). This CDR3 has 15 residues. The J segment lost 6 bases and the V segment lost 5 bases, leaving 8 bases of the junction unmatched. CDR3 sequence reads: CASSARTGAFQPQHF. DNA of the CDR3: TGTGCCAGTAGTGCCCGGACAGGGGCGTTTCAGCCCCAGCATTTT. Full variable domain (remainder filled in from reference TRBV19 and TRBJ1-5): DGGITQSPKYLFRKEGQNVTLSCEQNLNHDAMYWYRQDPGQGLRLIYYSQIVNDFQKGDIAEGYSVSREKKESFPLTVTSAQKNPTAFYLCASSARTGAFQPQHFGDGTRLSIL.

The table lists this clonotype with many counts. The chain couples TRBV6-5 to TRBJ1-2, with 7 bases identical to TRBD1. V lost 5 bases, J lost 2 bases, and 8 bases stayed unmatched. CDR3 size: 15 residues. The germline CDR1 and CDR2 sequences are MNHEY and SVGAGI. The CDR3 loop reads CASSPGTETNYGYTF. DNA of the CDR3: TGTGCCAGCAGTCCCGGGACAGAAACCAACTATGGCTACACCTTC.

In its sample, this clonotype was seen many times. The CDR3 is CSVGTGKGYGYTF. The DNA of the CDR3 is TGCAGCGTCGGGACAGGGAAAGGTTATGGCTACACCTTC. This chain joins TRBV29-1 and TRBJ1-2; TRBD1 agrees at 9 bases. The CDR3 consists of 13 residues. V gave up 6 bases and J gave up 5 bases; unmatched junction bases: 7. Per germline, CDR1 SQVTM and CDR2 ANQGSEA.

This clonotype has more than one count but fewer than ten. The chain carries TRBV2 and TRBJ1-5; D unresolved. Germline-derived CDR1 and CDR2 are SNHLY and FYNNEI. V gave up 6 bases and J gave up 4 bases, with 16 bases separating them. The CDR3 contains 15 residues. CDR3 loop: CASRRNAGGNQPQHF. The CDR3 DNA reads as TGTGCCAGCAGGCGGAACGCAGGAGGGAATCAGCCCCAGCATTTT.

This chain uses TRBV10-3 with TRBJ1-3; 9 positions agree with TRBD1. This CDR3 spans 15 amino acids. J gave up 4 bases and V 6 bases, and 7 bases lay outside the gene matches. CDR1 ENHRY and CDR2 SYGVKD come from the germline V gene. The CDR3 reads CAISDGTGSGNTIYF. CDR3 in DNA: TGTGCCATCAGCGACGGGACAGGGAGCGGAAACACCATATATTTT.

This clonotype was observed many times. The CDR3 DNA reads TGTGCCAGCAGCTTTTCGACCTACGAGCAGTACTTC. Protein product: CASSFSTYEQYF. The chain uses TRBV7-9 and TRBJ2-7, with D uncertain. The V gene lost 3 bases and the J gene lost 2 bases, with 5 bases spanning the gap. The CDR3 spans 12 residues. The germline CDR1 and CDR2 sequences are SEHNR and FQNEAQ (reference sequence).

The J gene is TRBJ1-1, the V gene TRBV10-3; possible D gene TRBD1, 6 bases. V was cut by 3 bases and J by 4 bases, with 12 bases left in between. Germline loops: CDR1 ENHRY, CDR2 SYGVKD. The CDR3 spans 14 residues. The CDR3 region is CAISELSGVTEAFF. CDR3 sequence (DNA): TGTGCCATCAGTGAATTGTCAGGGGTCACTGAAGCTTTCTTT.

In its sample, this clonotype was seen a few times. This sequence joins TRBV6-2 or TRBV6-3 and TRBJ2-7; the match to TRBD2 covers 9 bases. J was trimmed by 4 bases and V by 9 bases; bases with no gene match: 10. In germline, CDR1 is MNHEY, CDR2 SVGEGT. CDR3 size: 14 residues. The CDR3 region is CASSRAGGVYEQYF. The CDR3 DNA is TGTGCCAGTTCCCGAGCGGGAGGAGTTTACGAGCAGTACTTC.

The chain has TRBV5-1 and TRBJ2-7, with 9 bases matching TRBD1. V gave up 4 bases and J gave up 2 bases; unmatched junction bases: 7. CDR3 length equals 15 residues. Germline loops: CDR1 SGHRS, CDR2 YFSETQ. The DNA of the CDR3 is TGCGCCAGCAGCCCCGGACAGGGGTTACCCTACGAGCAGTACTTC. Its protein product is CASSPGQGLPYEQYF.

This clonotype was seen repeatedly, ten times or more. This chain connects TRBV20-1 to TRBJ2-3; the match to TRBD2 covers 8 bases. The CDR3 has 16 amino acids. Trimming at V came to 2 bases and at J to 1 base, leaving 8 bases not matched to a gene. Germline loops: CDR1 DFQATT, CDR2 SNEGSKA (reference sequence). The DNA of the CDR3 is TGCAGTGCTAGAAATCCCGGGGGGGGAGGCACAGATACGCAGTATTTT. Translated, it gives CSARNPGGGGTDTQYF.

This clonotype was recorded many times. The chain recombines TRBV5-1 with TRBJ1-2, with TRBD1 matching over 7 bases. The germline CDR1 and CDR2 sequences are SGHRS and YFSETQ. With V trimmed by 2 bases and J by 7 bases, 14 bases remained unmatched. CDR3 length: 16 residues. CDR3 amino acids: CASSLPDRTGLGGYTF. The CDR3 DNA reads as TGCGCCAGCAGCTTACCCGACAGGACAGGTTTGGGTGGCTACACCTTC.

V gene TRBV10-3 combines with J gene TRBJ1-2, with a possible D match to TRBD1 (5 bases). The CDR3 contains 16 residues. Germline CDR1 and CDR2: ENHRY and SYGVKD. V was cut by 7 bases and J by 4 bases, with 22 bases left in between. Here the CDR3 DNA reads TGTGCCATCACCACGGGGAGGGGAGGCATTCCCTATGGCTACACCTTC. Translation: CAITTGRGGIPYGYTF.

Many counts were recorded for this clonotype. The rearrangement joins TRBV27 to TRBJ1-1; perhaps TRBD1 as D (5 bases). This CDR3 is 13 amino acids long. V shed 3 bases and J shed 1 base, with 6 bases lying between them. Germline values: CDR1 MNHEY, CDR2 SMNVEV (reference sequence). CDR3: CASSFRENTEAFF. In DNA, the CDR3 is TGTGCCAGCAGTTTCAGGGAGAACACTGAAGCTTTCTTT.

There are a few counts of this clonotype. The J gene is TRBJ1-1, the V gene TRBV6-2 or TRBV6-3; D perhaps matches TRBD1 (6 bases). Germline CDR1 and CDR2: MNHEY and SVGEGT. Trimming took 4 bases from V and 6 from J, leaving 12 bases between them. The CDR3 spans 13 residues. This CDR3 is CASSLTGQPEAFF. CDR3 nucleotide sequence: TGTGCCAGCAGTTTGACAGGACAACCTGAAGCTTTCTTT.

This clonotype was detected ten times or more. The rearrangement links TRBV18 to TRBJ2-5, with D possibly TRBD1 on 6 matching bases. Trimming removed 6 bases at V and 2 bases at J, with 10 bases between. Germline-derived CDR1 and CDR2 are KGHSH and LQKENI. CDR3 length equals 13 residues. CDR3 sequence (DNA): TGTGCCAGCTCTTACGGACAGCAAGAGACCCAGTACTTC. It codes for CASSYGQQETQYF. Full variable domain (missing parts from reference TRBV18 and TRBJ2-5): NAGVMQNPRHLVRRRGQEARLRCSPMKGHSHVYWYRQLPEEGLKFMVYLQKENIIDESGMPKERFSAEFPKEGPSILRIQQVVRGDSAAYFCASSYGQQETQYFGPGTRLLVL.

V usage is TRBV29-1 and J usage is TRBJ1-2, with a possible D match to TRBD1 (6 bases). CDR1 is SQVTM and CDR2 is ANQGSEA in the germline V gene. V dropped 0 bases and J dropped 0 bases, with 14 bases sitting between them. The CDR3 contains 16 residues. The CDR3, as DNA: TGCAGCGTTGAAGACCAAACAGGGAACGCTAACTATGGCTACACCTTC. Translating it yields CSVEDQTGNANYGYTF.

The sample holds a few counts of this clonotype. The rearrangement joins TRBV20-1 to TRBJ1-4, with a possible D match to TRBD1 (5 bases). The V end was cut by 0 bases, the J end by 4 bases, with 6 bases between. Germline lookup yields CDR1 DFQATT and CDR2 SNEGSKA (reference sequence). This CDR3 spans 13 amino acids. The CDR3 is CSAREGLNEKLFF. CDR3 sequence (DNA): TGCAGTGCTAGAGAGGGACTTAATGAAAAACTGTTTTTT.

This chain links TRBV28 with TRBJ1-6; TRBD1 matches at 7 bases. With V trimmed by 5 bases and J by 4 bases, 2 bases remained unmatched. This CDR3 contains 14 residues. Germline loops: CDR1 MDHEN, CDR2 SYDVKM. The CDR3 loop reads CASSETGYNSPLHF. CDR3 DNA sequence: TGTGCCAGCAGTGAGACAGGGTATAATTCACCCCTCCACTTT. Combining the CDR3 with reference TRBV28 and TRBJ1-6 gives the whole variable domain DVKVTQSSRYLVKRTGEKVFLECVQDMDHENMFWYRQDPGLGLRLIYFSYDVKMKEKGDIPEGYSVSREKKERFSLILESASTNQTSMYLCASSETGYNSPLHFGNGTRLTVT.

The rearrangement joins TRBV12-3 or TRBV12-4 to TRBJ2-3; TRBD1 matches 9 bases. V lost 3 bases, J lost 4 bases, and 2 bases stayed unmatched. CDR3 size: 14 residues. The CDR3 nucleotides read TGTGCCAGCAGTTTGACAGGGGGGCCAGATACGCAGTATTTT. Amino acids: CASSLTGGPDTQYF.

This clonotype was picked up a small number of times. The J gene is TRBJ2-7, the V gene TRBV20-1; either TRBD1 or TRBD2 may supply D (5 bases each). This CDR3 comprises 14 residues. Between the trimmed V and J ends, which lost 0 bases and 6 bases, there was a span of 15 bases. The germline CDR1 and CDR2 sequences are DFQATT and SNEGSKA (reference sequence). The CDR3, as DNA: TGCAGTGCTAGAGATTGGGCCGGGGCTTTCGAGCAGTACTTC. Translation: CSARDWAGAFEQYF.

The J gene is TRBJ1-5, the V gene TRBV16; D is undetermined. With 3 bases removed from V and 0 bases from J, the gap between germline ends came to 9 bases. From germline, CDR1 is KGHSY and CDR2 FQNENV. This CDR3 is built from 15 residues. The CDR3 region is CASSQREDSNQPQHF. The CDR3 DNA is TGTGCCAGCAGCCAGCGGGAGGATAGCAATCAGCCCCAGCATTTT.

The gene calls are TRBV7-2 and TRBJ1-2; TRBD1 matches 10 bases. This CDR3 has 15 residues. With V trimmed by 5 bases and J by 4 bases, 7 bases remained unmatched. CDR1 is SGHTA, CDR2 FQGNSA, per germline. In nucleotides, the CDR3 is TGTGCCAGCAGCAACAGACAGGGGGCACTCTATGGCTACACCTTC. Its protein is CASSNRQGALYGYTF.

This clonotype was seen repeatedly, ten times or more. The chain combines TRBV19 with TRBJ1-5; D not resolved. CDR1 is LNHDA, CDR2 SQIVND, per germline (reference sequence). The CDR3 runs 15 residues. Trimming stripped 2 bases from V and 5 bases from J, with 13 bases between. In DNA, the CDR3 is TGTGCCAGTAGTATAATGTGGGGATTGGATCAGCCCCAGCATTTT. It codes for CASSIMWGLDQPQHF.